The TCR beta chain under discussion was sequenced for a study of blood T cell repertoires in COVID-19. All enrollees were about 18 to 100 years old and from roughly 26 US areas. Within 2 weeks before study entry, exposed participants met a COVID-19 case. Clones were read by immunoSEQ multiplex PCR, and TCRdb kept only the in-frame ones, dropping some. Here the sample spans 360,000 or so clones, about 90% being singletons. Specimen: PBMCs or T cells enriched from blood (not recorded which). The clonotype comes from a woman aged 30 to 39 who had been exposed to COVID-19.

CDR3 residues: CASSHSGNTIYF. The CDR3 DNA follows: TGTGCCAGCAGTCACAGTGGAAACACCATATATTTT. The V gene is TRBV7-6, the J gene TRBJ1-3; D is undetermined. This CDR3 has 12 amino acids. With 6 bases removed from V and 3 bases from J, the gap between germline ends came to 6 bases. The germline V gene has CDR1 SGHVS and CDR2 FNYEAQ. Using reference TRBV7-6 and TRBJ1-3 for the parts outside the CDR3, the full variable domain is GAGVSQSPRYKVTKRGQDVALRCDPISGHVSLYWYRQALGQGPEFLTYFNYEAQQDKSGLPNDRFSAERPEGSISTLTIQRTEQRDSAMYRCASSHSGNTIYFGEGSWLTVV.